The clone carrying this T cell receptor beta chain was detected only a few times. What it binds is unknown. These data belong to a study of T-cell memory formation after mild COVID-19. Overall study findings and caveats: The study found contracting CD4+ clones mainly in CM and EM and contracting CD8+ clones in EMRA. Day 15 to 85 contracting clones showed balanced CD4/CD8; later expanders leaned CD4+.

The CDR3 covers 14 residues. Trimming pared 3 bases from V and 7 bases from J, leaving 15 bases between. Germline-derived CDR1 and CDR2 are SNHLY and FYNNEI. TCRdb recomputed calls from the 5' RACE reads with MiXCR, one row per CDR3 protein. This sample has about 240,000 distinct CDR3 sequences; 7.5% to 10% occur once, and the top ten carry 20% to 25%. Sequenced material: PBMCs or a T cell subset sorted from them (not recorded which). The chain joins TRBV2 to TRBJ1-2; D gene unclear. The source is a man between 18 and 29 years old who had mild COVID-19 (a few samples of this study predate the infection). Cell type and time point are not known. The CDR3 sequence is CASSDGRVVVGYTF. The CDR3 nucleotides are TGTGCCAGCAGTGATGGCAGAGTCGTAGTTGGCTACACCTTC. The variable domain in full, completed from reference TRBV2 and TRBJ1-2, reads EPEVTQTPSHQVTQMGQEVILRCVPISNHLYFYWYRQILGQKVEFLVSFYNNEISEKSEIFDDQFSVERPDGSNFTLKIRSTKLEDSAMYFCASSDGRVVVGYTFGSGTRLTVV.